The T cell receptor (beta chain) under discussion was sequenced for a study of metastatic and nonmetastatic thyroid tumors. Germline CDR1 and CDR2: MNHNS and SASEGT. V lost 5 bases and J lost 8; bases outside the gene matches: 11. This CDR3 region has 14 residues. Nobody among the patients had been given any treatment before thyroid surgery. This clone turned up a few times. TCRdb re-called the PCR reads via MiXCR. The sample has about 34,000 clones; under 40% are singletons. V and J are TRBV6-1 and TRBJ1-2; 7 bases fit TRBD1. The sample was tumor tissue. The source is a female donor with papillary thyroid cancer or a benign thyroid nodule (not recorded which). Some clones in this sample may be carry-over from other donors' samples. Written as DNA, the CDR3 is TGTGCCAGCAGTAAGGGACAGTACACCCCCGGCTACACCTTC. Translating it yields CASSKGQYTPGYTF.